This TCR beta chain was obtained from a study of vaccination effects on CD4 cells after COVID-19 (dated by TCRdb to about 2022). Some background on the complete study: In the ViraFEST assay, PBMC were stimulated with viral peptide pools, and antigen-specific CD4+ T cell clonotypes were then identified by expansion using TCR sequencing. Pre-vaccine samples were collected from two convalescent patients 16 days and one week before the first dose, corresponding to 142 and 148 days after COVID-19 diagnosis. Participants received two doses of either the BNT162b2 or the mRNA-1273 mRNA SARS-CoV-2 vaccine. A total of approximately 9 COVID-19 convalescent patients and a handful of SARS-CoV-2-naive healthy vaccine recipients were included in the full study. The Oncomine TCR Beta short-read assay on an Illumina iSeq 100 was used to sequence cultures from other donors in the study. About 2.2 million PBMC per well were cultured in IMDM with about 4.6% human AB serum, 10 IU/ml IL-2 and gentamicin, plus 10 ug/ml peptides. In both COVID-19 convalescent patients and infection-naive vaccine recipients, the study compared SARS-CoV-2 spike-specific CD4+ TCR repertoires from before mRNA vaccination with those from after it. The paper as a whole reports these results and caveats: For convalescent patients, new clones induced by the vaccine made up most of the post-vaccine spike-reactive repertoire, and these new clones were largely distinct from the clones induced by infection. Limitations of the study were the small number of convalescent patients and the absence of early post-infection timepoints. Clones induced by infection and clones induced by vaccination both contracted markedly at late timepoints after vaccination, which fits with T cell responses waning over time.

This clone occurred once. No cognate antigen has been identified for it. No base-level quality is on record; no much larger clone is a single base apart. Libraries came from the immunoSEQ multiplex PCR assay. DNA from the CD4+ T cells that had been cultured and isolated underwent TCR beta CDR3 sequencing. The original pipeline was this. Non-productive TCR sequences were removed, reads were trimmed to the CDR3 region, and CDR3s of at least 7 amino acids were retained. The MANAFEST web app was used to pick out antigen-specific clonotypes by comparing their expansion in peptide wells with that in reference cultures. To be called positive, a clone needed expansion at FDR<0.05 compared with the reference and with all other wells, an odds ratio greater than 5, and a frequency greater than 0.1% in two replicate wells. Cross-reactive clonotypes were defined as significantly expanded in SARS-CoV-2 spike wells and in at least one common cold coronavirus spike condition. CDR3 similarity was assessed by Levenshtein distance using the stringdist R package, and unrooted trees were constructed with ape in R 3.6.1. In its TCRdb copy, this immuneACCESS table keeps in-frame sequences only and misses some clones. Where compared with another copy, unresolved V genes explain less than half of these, and the others have no known cause. D and trimming come from the DNA, and the V and J calls and clone size come from that table. Across this sample there are tens of thousands of clones, with 55% to 75% seen only once. Roughly a quarter of the sample goes to the ten largest clones.

The CDR3 numbers 15 residues from cysteine through phenylalanine. Only the CDR3 region is kept as DNA, spanning 45 bases read in frame from base 1. At the junction V is shortened by 2 bases and J by 1 base, with 12 bases in between. The germline V gene specifies SGHNT as CDR1 and YENEEA as CDR2. After approximately 11 days of culture, CD4+ T cells were isolated with the EasySep CD4+ T cell isolation kit. PCR-confirmed SARS-CoV-2 infection had occurred in convalescent patients between March and December 2020, before the Alpha, Beta and Delta variants emerged in the United States. Half of the culture medium was replaced with fresh IL-2-containing medium on days 3 and 7. Unless noted otherwise, every peptide stimulation condition was cultured in triplicate wells. Using Ficoll-Paque Plus gradient centrifugation, PBMC were separated from whole blood and then either used fresh or cryopreserved at -140C. The QIAamp micro DNA kit was used to extract genomic DNA from the cultured CD4+ T cells.

This specimen consisted of CD4+ T cells from PBMCs cultured without peptide, obtained before COVID-19 vaccination. The source is a human donor who had a prior SARS-CoV-2 infection. The chain joins TRBV11-3 to TRBJ2-7; the D gene assignment is ambiguous. This receptor carries the CDR3 CASSLSFSVSYEQYF. The nucleotide sequence reads as follows: TGTGCCAGCAGCTTAAGTTTCAGCGTATCCTACGAGCAGTACTTC.